Each of the 13 T cell receptor beta chains below was sequenced from the same sample in a study of T-cell memory formation after mild COVID-19. In TCRdb, the 5' RACE reads were re-called with MiXCR into one record per CDR3 protein. This sample has around 300,000 distinct CDR3 sequences, with 7% to 10% found just once. Sequenced: PBMCs or a T cell subset sorted from them (not recorded which). The receptors were sampled from a man younger than 35 who had mild COVID-19 (a few samples of this study predate the infection). Cell type and time point are not known.

At least ten counts were recorded for this clonotype. V and J are TRBV15 and TRBJ2-5; no firm D call. Germline lookup yields CDR1 LNHNV and CDR2 YYDKDF (reference sequence). There are 16 residues in the CDR3. Trimming stripped 1 base from V and 5 bases from J, with 17 bases between. The CDR3 sequence is CATSRGGFGSLETQYF. The DNA of the CDR3 is TGTGCCACCAGCAGAGGGGGATTTGGGTCGTTGGAGACCCAGTACTTC.

This clonotype came up many times. The V call is TRBV20-1, the J call TRBJ1-6; TRBD1 is a possible D gene (5 bases). This CDR3 contains 14 residues. The germline V gene has CDR1 DFQATT and CDR2 SNEGSKA (reference sequence). V dropped 5 bases and J dropped 4 bases, with 12 bases sitting between them. The DNA for the CDR3 is TGCAGTGCTCTCCACGGGGGGTATAATTCACCCCTCCACTTT. Translated, it gives CSALHGGYNSPLHF.

The gene calls are TRBV12-3 or TRBV12-4 and TRBJ2-1; TRBD2 aligns across 8 bases. The CDR3 sequence is 15 residues long. The V gene end was trimmed by 3 bases and the J gene end by 8 bases; junction bases not matched to a gene: 9. The CDR3 DNA reads TGTGCCAGCAGTTTGGGCGGGGGGAGGCATTATGAGCAGTTCTTC. Protein sequence: CASSLGGGRHYEQFF.

This clonotype was counted a few times. The DNA of the CDR3 is TGTGCCAGCAGTTACCTCCCCGGGGGATCAGAGACCCAGTACTTC. Translated, it gives CASSYLPGGSETQYF. The rearrangement uses TRBV6-5 and TRBJ2-5; a possible D gene is TRBD2 (6 bases). The germline CDR1 and CDR2 sequences are MNHEY and SVGAGI. Trimming removed 2 bases at V and 4 bases at J, with 14 bases between. The CDR3 covers 15 residues.

In this sample, this clonotype turned up a few times. The chain links TRBV6-6 to TRBJ2-2; 12 bases are a match to TRBD2. Looked up from germline, CDR1 is MNHNY and CDR2 is SVGAGI (reference sequence). The CDR3 totals 19 residues. V trimming: 2 bases; J trimming: 1 base; junction bases outside the gene matches: 8. The CDR3 DNA sequence: TGTGCCAGCAGTTACCGTAGCACTAGCGGGGGGTGGAACACCGGGGAGCTGTTTTTT. Its protein is CASSYRSTSGGWNTGELFF.

The rearrangement uses TRBV13 and TRBJ2-3; TRBD1 might be the D (5 bases). The CDR3 extends over 13 amino acids. CDR1 is PRHDT and CDR2 is FYEKMQ in the germline V gene (reference sequence). V was cut by 4 bases and J by 2 bases, with 7 bases left in between. The CDR3 region has the DNA TGTGCCAGCAGCTCGACAGCCACAGATACGCAGTATTTT. Translated, it gives CASSSTATDTQYF.

This clonotype has just a few counts. The rearrangement uses TRBV2 and TRBJ1-1; the match to TRBD1 covers 9 bases. V trimming: 8 bases; J trimming: 2 bases; junction bases outside the gene matches: 6. The CDR3 spans 14 residues. Germline V lookup: CDR1 SNHLY, CDR2 FYNNEI. The CDR3 region has the DNA TGTGCCAGCGTGAAGGACAGGGGAAACACTGAAGCTTTCTTT. Amino acids: CASVKDRGNTEAFF.

V usage is TRBV9 and J usage is TRBJ2-2; D possibly corresponds to TRBD1 (6 bases). Germline V gene sequence: CDR1 SGDLS, CDR2 YYNGEE. The CDR3 spans 14 residues. V shed 0 bases and J shed 6 bases, with 9 bases lying between them. The CDR3 is CASSVGPGAGELFF. The CDR3 bases are TGTGCCAGCAGCGTAGGTCCAGGGGCCGGGGAGCTGTTTTTT.

V is TRBV24-1 and J is TRBJ2-4, with D perhaps TRBD2 (5 bases). CDR1 and CDR2 from the germline V gene are KGHDR and SFDVKD. The CDR3 runs 13 residues. Trimming removed 2 bases at V and 10 bases at J, with 11 bases between. CDR3 bases: TGTGCCACCAGTGATTGGTCCAGCGGAATTCAGTACTTC. Its translation: CATSDWSSGIQYF.

The table lists this clonotype with a few counts. The chain has TRBV2 and TRBJ2-2; D is perhaps TRBD2 (7 bases). Germline CDR1 reads SNHLY; CDR2 reads FYNNEI. CDR3 length equals 12 residues. V was trimmed by 7 bases and J by 6 bases, leaving 9 bases between them. CDR3 amino acids: CASMRGPGELFF. In nucleotides, the CDR3 is TGTGCCAGCATGCGGGGGCCCGGGGAGCTGTTTTTT.

At least ten counts were recorded for this clonotype. The chain uses TRBV20-1 and TRBJ2-7, with D maybe TRBD1 (6 bases). CDR3 size: 11 residues. Looked up from germline, CDR1 is DFQATT and CDR2 is SNEGSKA (reference sequence). Between the trimmed V and J ends, which lost 5 bases and 5 bases, there was a span of 10 bases. CDR3 sequence (DNA): TGCAGTGCTCTTCAGGGGAACGAGCAGTACGTC. Translated: CSALQGNEQYV.

This clonotype came up many times. The chain links TRBV20-1 to TRBJ1-2; D is unclear. CDR1 and CDR2 (germline): DFQATT, SNEGSKA (reference sequence). Trimming pared 3 bases from V and 8 bases from J, leaving 4 bases between. The CDR3 length is 9 residues. CDR3 sequence (DNA): TGCAGTGCTAGTTTCGGCTACACCTTC. It translates to CSASFGYTF.

This clonotype came up a few times. The CDR3 DNA is TGTGCCAGCAGCGGGGGGACAGGGAACACTGAAGCTTTCTTT. Protein: CASSGGTGNTEAFF. The J gene is TRBJ1-1, the V gene TRBV9, with 8 bases matching TRBD1. Germline V gene sequence: CDR1 SGDLS, CDR2 YYNGEE. V lost 3 bases to trimming and J lost 1 base; unmatched junction nucleotides: 2. The CDR3 has 14 residues.